These 15 T cell receptor beta chains share one sample of origin, sequenced in a study of cytomegalovirus exposure and HLA in healthy donors. Sequencing used immunoSEQ multiplex PCR; TCRdb keeps in-frame clones, though not all of them. The sample has 80,000 to 100,000 clones, around nine tenths seen once. Sequencing was carried out using PBMCs. Receptor source: a woman in her 30s in good health and CMV-seronegative.

The CDR3 region is CASSYLDKVNAEAFF. The DNA for the CDR3 is TGTGCCAGCAGTTACCTTGACAAGGTGAATGCTGAAGCTTTCTTT. The rearrangement uses TRBV6-5 and TRBJ1-1; D is unresolved. V lost 2 bases to trimming and J lost 6 bases, with 16 bases between them. Germline values: CDR1 MNHEY, CDR2 SVGAGI. The CDR3 length is 15 residues.

This chain uses TRBV7-2 with TRBJ2-7, with D possibly TRBD2 on 6 matching bases. The germline V gene has CDR1 SGHTA and CDR2 FQGNSA. The CDR3 has 14 residues. Between the trimmed V and J ends, which lost 3 bases and 1 base, there was a span of 10 bases. The CDR3 spells CASSLVAVSYEQYF. Written as DNA, the CDR3 is TGTGCCAGCAGCTTGGTAGCGGTTTCCTACGAGCAGTACTTC.

The rearrangement uses TRBV5-1 and TRBJ2-2; the match to TRBD2 covers 7 bases. V gave up 0 bases and J gave up 4 bases; unmatched junction bases: 3. The CDR3 is 15 residues long. Germline lookup yields CDR1 SGHRS and CDR2 YFSETQ. CDR3 in amino acids: CASSLATGGTGELFF. For the CDR3, the DNA is TGCGCCAGCAGCTTGGCTACGGGGGGCACCGGGGAGCTGTTTTTT.

The rearrangement links TRBV25-1 to TRBJ2-1; 9 nucleotides align to TRBD1. The CDR3 loop spans 15 amino acids. Germline V gives CDR1 MGHDK, CDR2 SYGVNS. The V and J ends lost 7 bases and 6 bases, in that order; junction bases with no gene match: 10. Written as DNA, the CDR3 is TGTGCCAGCAAGAATCCCGGGACAGGGCTCAATGAGCAGTTCTTC. Translation gives CASKNPGTGLNEQFF.

The chain carries TRBV29-1 and TRBJ1-3; no definite D call. Trimming stripped 3 bases from V and 4 bases from J, with 10 bases between. This CDR3 has 13 residues. Germline V lookup: CDR1 SQVTM, CDR2 ANQGSEA. The CDR3 loop reads CSVEPGRGNTIYF. CDR3 coding DNA: TGCAGCGTTGAGCCCGGCAGGGGAAACACCATATATTTT.

The chain is built from TRBV7-6 and TRBJ2-7, with 10 nucleotides matching TRBD1. CDR1 is SGHVS, CDR2 FNYEAQ, per germline. This CDR3 comprises 13 residues. The junction had 7 bases not matched to a gene; V was cut back by 5 bases and J by 9 bases. The CDR3 here is CASSADRGERQYF. DNA of the CDR3: TGTGCCAGCAGCGCGGACAGGGGGGAACGGCAGTACTTC.

This clone was recorded a few times. The V call is TRBV11-3, the J call TRBJ2-7, with 10 bases fitting TRBD2. The CDR3 covers 14 residues. CDR1 and CDR2 from the germline V gene are SGHNT and YENEEA. V lost 6 bases, J lost 10 bases, and 12 bases stayed unmatched. The CDR3 protein is CASSPPGTSVLQYF. CDR3 in DNA: TGTGCCAGCAGTCCGCCCGGGACTAGCGTACTACAGTACTTC.

The chain carries TRBV2 and TRBJ2-1; TRBD2 matches at 8 bases. This CDR3 comprises 16 residues. Germline V gene data show CDR1 as SNHLY and CDR2 as FYNNEI. Trimming removed 5 bases from V and 3 bases from J; junction bases left unmatched: 9. CDR3 residues: CASSPPAAGDYNEQFF. CDR3 DNA sequence: TGTGCCAGCAGTCCCCCCGCAGCGGGGGACTACAATGAGCAGTTCTTC.

V and J are TRBV6-5 and TRBJ2-3; TRBD2 agrees at 8 bases. The germline V gene encodes CDR1 MNHEY and CDR2 SVGAGI. V was pared by 0 bases and J by 2 bases, with 4 bases of the junction left unmatched. The CDR3 totals 16 residues. Here the CDR3 reads CASSYSRGVFTDTQYF. CDR3 DNA: TGTGCCAGCAGTTACTCGCGGGGGGTGTTCACAGATACGCAGTATTTT.

This chain connects TRBV20-1 to TRBJ1-2; no definite D call. V lost 2 bases to trimming and J lost 8 bases, with 3 bases between them. This CDR3 has 9 amino acids. The germline V gene encodes CDR1 DFQATT and CDR2 SNEGSKA (reference sequence). The CDR3: CSARLGYTF. The CDR3 DNA reads TGCAGTGCTAGACTGGGCTACACCTTC.

The rearrangement joins TRBV28 to TRBJ1-2; TRBD1 aligns across 9 bases. CDR3 length equals 15 residues. Germline V gives CDR1 MDHEN, CDR2 SYDVKM. V shed 5 bases and J 1 base; nucleotides not matched to a gene: 5. CDR3 sequence: CASSLPGQGNYGYTF. The CDR3 DNA follows: TGTGCCAGCAGTCTGCCGGGACAGGGTAACTATGGCTACACCTTC.

The chain recombines TRBV28 with TRBJ1-2; TRBD1 aligns across 7 bases. The V gene end was trimmed by 9 bases and the J gene end by 6 bases; junction bases not matched to a gene: 7. The CDR3 length is 12 residues. Germline-derived CDR1 and CDR2 are MDHEN and SYDVKM. CDR3 DNA sequence: TGTGCCAGTGGGACAGCTCTAAATGGCTACACCTTC. Translating gives CASGTALNGYTF.

The chain combines TRBV4-1 with TRBJ1-1, with D possibly being TRBD1 (6 bases). V shed 4 bases and J shed 0 bases, with 21 bases lying between them. Germline V gene sequence: CDR1 MGHRA, CDR2 YSYEKL. The CDR3 runs 18 residues. CDR3 DNA: TGCGCCAGCAGCCTATCCCCAGGGGATGGTTACATGAACACTGAAGCTTTCTTT. It specifies CASSLSPGDGYMNTEAFF.

The chain uses TRBV6-6 and TRBJ2-7; the match to TRBD2 covers 9 bases. Germline V gene data show CDR1 as MNHNY and CDR2 as SVGAGI (reference sequence). The CDR3 contains 16 residues. After removal of 2 bases from V and 2 bases from J, the junction contained 7 bases not matched to a gene. CDR3 in DNA: TGTGCCAGCAGTTACCCCCGACTAGCGGATACCTACGAGCAGTACTTC. Translating gives CASSYPRLADTYEQYF.

J is TRBJ2-1 and V is TRBV19, with 11 bases identical to TRBD2. There are 17 residues in the CDR3. Trimming removed 1 base from V and 9 bases from J; junction bases left unmatched: 11. CDR1 and CDR2 from the germline V gene are LNHDA and SQIVND (reference sequence). CDR3 nucleotides: TGTGCCAGTAGTATAGTATCTAGCGGGGGGCCAGGCAGTGAGCAGTTCTTC. This codes for CASSIVSSGGPGSEQFF.